This entry features one T cell receptor beta chain sequence. Its target is not known. This entry is derived from a study of T cell responses to AZD1222 COVID-19 vaccine. Study-wide results and caveats: Repertoires were sampled only after the peak T cell response.

The germline V gene encodes CDR1 MDHEN and CDR2 SYDVKM. The CDR3 spans 14 residues. V lost 7 bases to trimming and J lost 2 bases, with 13 bases between them. The assay was immunoSEQ multiplex PCR, and TCRdb's table has in-frame clones only and misses some. The sample lists roughly 130,000 clones, about 92% seen once, with 1.9% in the top ten. This clonotype was sampled from an adult in good health. V gene TRBV28 combines with J gene TRBJ2-3; TRBD2 might be the D (6 bases). Sequences were derived from peripheral blood, sampled on day 0 of AZD1222 vaccination. The CDR3 DNA reads TGTGCCAGCACCCTGGGACTGAACACAGATACGCAGTATTTT. Amino acid sequence: CASTLGLNTDTQYF.